This TCR beta chain was sequenced during a study of blood T cell repertoires in COVID-19. Across the whole study: Researchers got acute and convalescent COVID-19 samples from the United States, Italy and Spain. T cells, B-cell-depleted T cells, or PBMCs provided the cDNA or gDNA that served as material.

Original analysis: Reference gene primer amplification yielded estimated nucleated cell counts. Data came from immunoSEQ multiplex PCR; TCRdb stores just in-frame clones and leaves some out. The V and J calls and clone size are taken from that table; D and trimming were inferred from the DNA. This sample yields 140,000 to 150,000 clones, of which about 87% are seen a single time; over 35% belongs to the top ten. The table lists this clone with a count of one. The V segment lost 4 bases and the J segment 6 bases; nucleotides outside the gene matches: 2. This CDR3 region has 13 residues. Sequencing input: peripheral blood. The TCR originated in a human donor in a cohort sampled during active COVID-19. The genes are TRBV12-3 or TRBV12-4 and TRBJ1-5; 8 bases map to TRBD1. CDR3 in DNA: TGTGCCAGCAGTTATCAGGGGGCTCAGCCCCAGCATTTT. Its translation is CASSYQGAQPQHF.